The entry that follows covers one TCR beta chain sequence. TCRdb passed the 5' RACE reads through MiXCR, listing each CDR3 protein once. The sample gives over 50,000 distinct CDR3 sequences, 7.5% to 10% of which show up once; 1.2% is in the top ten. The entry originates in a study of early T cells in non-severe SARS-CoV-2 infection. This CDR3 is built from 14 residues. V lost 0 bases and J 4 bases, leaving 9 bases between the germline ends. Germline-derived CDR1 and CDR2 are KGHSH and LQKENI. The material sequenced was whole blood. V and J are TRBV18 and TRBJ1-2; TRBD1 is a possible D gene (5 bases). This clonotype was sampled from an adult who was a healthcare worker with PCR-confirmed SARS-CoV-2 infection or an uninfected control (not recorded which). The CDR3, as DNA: TGTGCCAGCTCACCACCGGGGGGAGCCTATGGCTACACCTTC. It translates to CASSPPGGAYGYTF.